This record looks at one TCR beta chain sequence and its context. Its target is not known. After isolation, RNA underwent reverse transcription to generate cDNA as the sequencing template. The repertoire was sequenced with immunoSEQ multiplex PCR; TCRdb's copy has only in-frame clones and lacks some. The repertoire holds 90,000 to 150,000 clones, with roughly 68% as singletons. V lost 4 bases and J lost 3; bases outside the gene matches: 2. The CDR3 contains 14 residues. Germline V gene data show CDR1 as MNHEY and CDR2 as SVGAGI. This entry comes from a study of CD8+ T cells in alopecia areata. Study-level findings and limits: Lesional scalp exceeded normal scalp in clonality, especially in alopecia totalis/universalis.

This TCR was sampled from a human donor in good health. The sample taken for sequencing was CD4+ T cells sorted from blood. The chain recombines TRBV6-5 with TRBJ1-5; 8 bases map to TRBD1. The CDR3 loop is CASSSTGVNQPQHF. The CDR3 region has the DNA TGTGCCAGCAGTTCGACAGGGGTCAATCAGCCCCAGCATTTT.